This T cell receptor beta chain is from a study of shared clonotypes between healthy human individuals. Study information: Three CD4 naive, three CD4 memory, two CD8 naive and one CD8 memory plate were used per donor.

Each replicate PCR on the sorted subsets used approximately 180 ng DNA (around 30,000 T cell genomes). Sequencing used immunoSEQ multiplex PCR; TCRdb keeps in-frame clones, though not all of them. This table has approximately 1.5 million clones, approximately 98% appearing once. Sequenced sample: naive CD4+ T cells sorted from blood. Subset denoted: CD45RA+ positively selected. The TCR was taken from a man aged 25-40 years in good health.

CDR3 DNA: TGTGCCAGCAGCCCCCCGACAGGGGGTAACACTGAAGCTTTCTTT. This codes for CASSPPTGGNTEAFF. This chain joins TRBV5-4 and TRBJ1-1, with 9 bases that match TRBD1. Germline CDR1 and CDR2: SGHNT and YYREEE (reference sequence). The junction had 6 bases not matched to a gene; V was cut back by 4 bases and J by 2 bases. The CDR3 covers 15 residues.